A selection of T cell receptor beta chains follows, all from one sample in a study of Graves' ophthalmopathy and Graves' hyperthyroidism. MiXCR, run by TCRdb on the multiplex PCR reads, gives a single entry per CDR3 protein. The sample shows hundreds of thousands of distinct CDR3 sequences, approximately 21% of them seen only once. Sequenced: peripheral blood. All receptors derive from a young woman with stable Graves' hyperthyroidism. Some clones in this sample may be carry-over from other donors' samples. CDR3s include the opening cysteine and the closing phenylalanine or tryptophan. Each record gives: V gene, clone size, D gene, CDR3 protein. A D gene is named only where the DNA matches it firmly. Clone size is given for some rows only: seen once, a few or many times, or a class if the clone is expanded.

V: TRBV10-3; size: many; D: -; CDR3: CAIRAKDYGYTF
V: TRBV12-3/TRBV12-4; size: -; D: -; CDR3: CASSLGLGRGAETQYF
V: TRBV20-1; size: few; D: TRBD1; CDR3: CSGMPVPGQGRETQYF
V: TRBV7-9; size: many; D: -; CDR3: CASSLDNQRNYGYTF
V: TRBV2; size: -; D: -; CDR3: CASSEVYKNIKYF
V: TRBV29-1; size: many; D: TRBD2; CDR3: CSVRVVAGNKETQYF
V: TRBV10-3; size: few; D: -; CDR3: CAIRGSLNTEAFF
V: TRBV20-1; size: -; D: TRBD2; CDR3: CSARKGGAGGELFF
V: TRBV27; size: -; D: TRBD1; CDR3: CASSLRGDRAHQPQHF
V: TRBV30; size: many; D: TRBD1; CDR3: CAWGGTGYIQYF
V: TRBV6-1; size: once; D: TRBD1; CDR3: CASSPKLQGAMGDGYTF
V: TRBV12-3/TRBV12-4; size: -; D: -; CDR3: CASSPILQGVGTGELFF
V: TRBV27; size: many; D: TRBD2; CDR3: CASSGGDGLHEQYF
V: TRBV6-2/TRBV6-3; size: -; D: -; CDR3: CASSYSISEPDANTGELFF
V: TRBV6-1; size: many; D: -; CDR3: CASSESPPYEQYF
V: TRBV19; size: -; D: -; CDR3: CASSIVAVGNQPQHF
V: TRBV2; size: -; D: -; CDR3: CASIRESNTEAFF
V: TRBV30; size: many; D: -; CDR3: CAWSGRFSPLHF
V: TRBV25-1; size: -; D: -; CDR3: CATGLSAYEQYF
V: TRBV28; size: many; D: -; CDR3: CASSLLRVAPSSPLHF
V: TRBV27; size: -; D: -; CDR3: CASSLSGHGTEAFF
V: TRBV15; size: many; D: TRBD2; CDR3: CATKKSGASGGRAYEQYF
V: TRBV7-9; size: -; D: TRBD1; CDR3: CASSNRDSPEAFF
V: TRBV2; size: many; D: -; CDR3: CASSYTGNTEAFF
V: TRBV12-3/TRBV12-4; size: many; D: -; CDR3: CASSSGTSFYEQYF
V: TRBV12-3/TRBV12-4; size: few; D: -; CDR3: CASSFDWSTEQYF
V: TRBV7-9; size: many; D: -; CDR3: CASSLSGGAGQPQHF
V: TRBV4-1; size: -; D: TRBD2; CDR3: CASSQDFSGGLAGGRSSYEQYF
V: TRBV20-1; size: -; D: -; CDR3: CSASRGGNTIYF
V: TRBV20-1; size: many; D: TRBD1; CDR3: CSARDLDRGHTEAFF
V: TRBV11-2; size: many; D: TRBD2; CDR3: CASRSGRALRETQYF
V: TRBV20-1; size: many; D: -; CDR3: CSARGGGWMNTEAFF
V: TRBV5-1; size: many; D: TRBD1; CDR3: CASRPNWDRVAYEQYF
V: TRBV7-9; size: -; D: -; CDR3: CASSLFERIETQYF
V: TRBV10-3; size: many; D: TRBD2; CDR3: CAISESASGSKASYNEQFF
V: TRBV28; size: few; D: -; CDR3: CASSSPHVQGGLETQYF